The clone carrying this T cell receptor beta chain was counted a few times. Germline lookup yields CDR1 MNHNS and CDR2 SASEGT. The CDR3 is 14 residues long. Trimming shortened V by 1 base and J by 3 bases, and 10 bases separated the two germline ends. The data belong to a study of control samples from healthy donors and cancer patients. Assay: immunoSEQ multiplex PCR; the TCRdb copy retains only in-frame clones and omits some. The repertoire includes 40,000 to 65,000 clones, 75% to 90% of them detected once, and about an eighth sits in the top ten. The receptor was derived from a man aged 55 to 70 with head and neck cancer. The rearrangement uses TRBV6-1 and TRBJ2-7; no clear D. Source material: PBMCs. CDR3 DNA sequence: TGTGCCAGCAGTGAAGTCGGACCAGACTACGAGCAGTACTTC. Translating it yields CASSEVGPDYEQYF.